This note documents a single T cell receptor (beta chain) sequence. Its antigen remains unidentified. This record belongs to a study of a mutant IDH1 vaccine in newly diagnosed glioma. For the study at large: Treated patients comprised 62.5% males and roughly 40% females, mean age roughly 44 years.

V gave up 2 bases and J gave up 2 bases; unmatched junction bases: 3. This CDR3 has 15 amino acids. Germline loops: CDR1 SGHRS, CDR2 YFSETQ. Method: immunoSEQ multiplex PCR; TCRdb's copy keeps in-frame clones and lacks some. The sample holds approximately 50,000 clones, more than 75% seen once. Time point meaning: week 23, last vaccination. The vaccine gave 300 ug of a 20-mer mutant IDH1 peptide subcutaneously per dose. Study-wide results and limits: Top-clonotype changes in peripheral T cells seemed unrelated to pseudoprogression.

The V call is TRBV5-1, the J call TRBJ1-5; 8 bases agree with TRBD1. This clonotype originated in a man aged 40-50 years with glioma. The material was PBMCs, obtained from a glioma patient whose treatment included an IDH1 peptide vaccine. The CDR3 loop reads CASSLGQGGNQPQHF. CDR3 in DNA: TGCGCCAGCAGCTTAGGACAGGGTGGCAATCAGCCCCAGCATTTT.